This T cell receptor (beta chain) was observed in a study of cytomegalovirus exposure and HLA in healthy donors. Findings and caveats of the study: Listed as cytomegalovirus-associated were 150 or so TCR beta chains.

The donors were part of the validation cohort of fewer than 150 subjects. That cohort was separate from the first cohort, which comprised under 750 subjects. Measured with immunoSEQ multiplex PCR; TCRdb has only the in-frame clones, and not every one. Here the sample spans about 50,000 clones, about 88% being singletons. As concerns this clone: What it recognizes is unknown.

This receptor was identified in a woman aged 30 to 39 in good health and CMV-seronegative. The sample comprised PBMCs.

CDR3 coding DNA: TGTGCCAGCAGCTTGGATAGTACTTACCCGATGAACACCGGGGAGCTGTTTTTT. Its protein product is CASSLDSTYPMNTGELFF. This chain links TRBV5-6 with TRBJ2-2; D call uncertain. The CDR3 sequence is 18 residues long. CDR1 and CDR2 (germline): SGHDT, YYEEEE. V was trimmed by 0 bases and J by 1 base, leaving 16 bases between them. The variable domain in full, completed from reference TRBV5-6 and TRBJ2-2, reads DAGVTQSPTHLIKTRGQQVTLRCSPKSGHDTVSWYQQALGQGPQFIFQYYEEEERQRGNFPDRFSGHQFPNYSSELNVNALLLGDSALYLCASSLDSTYPMNTGELFFGEGSRLTVL.